Each of the 2 T cell receptor beta chains below was sequenced from the same sample in a study of blood T cell repertoires in COVID-19. Data came from immunoSEQ multiplex PCR; TCRdb stores just in-frame clones and leaves some out. The repertoire consists of 180,000 or so clones, with roughly three quarters occurring once and the leading ten covering under 15%. Material: PBMCs or T cells enriched from blood (not recorded which). These receptor sequences come from a man in his sixties who had been exposed to COVID-19.

V gene TRBV29-1 combines with J gene TRBJ2-4; D possibly corresponds to TRBD1 (6 bases). This CDR3 has 15 amino acids. Germline CDR1 and CDR2: SQVTM and ANQGSEA. Trimming pared 4 bases from V and 0 bases from J, leaving 13 bases between. CDR3 nucleotides: TGCAGCGTTGGTTGGGACACTCTAGCCAAAAACATTCAGTACTTC. Encoded protein: CSVGWDTLAKNIQYF.

The chain employs TRBV28 and TRBJ2-1, with no clear D. V gave up 6 bases and J gave up 7 bases, with 10 bases separating them. CDR1 MDHEN and CDR2 SYDVKM come from the germline V gene. The CDR3 has 12 amino acids. The CDR3: CASSQRGNEQFF. CDR3 nucleotides: TGTGCCAGCAGCCAAAGAGGTAATGAGCAGTTCTTC.